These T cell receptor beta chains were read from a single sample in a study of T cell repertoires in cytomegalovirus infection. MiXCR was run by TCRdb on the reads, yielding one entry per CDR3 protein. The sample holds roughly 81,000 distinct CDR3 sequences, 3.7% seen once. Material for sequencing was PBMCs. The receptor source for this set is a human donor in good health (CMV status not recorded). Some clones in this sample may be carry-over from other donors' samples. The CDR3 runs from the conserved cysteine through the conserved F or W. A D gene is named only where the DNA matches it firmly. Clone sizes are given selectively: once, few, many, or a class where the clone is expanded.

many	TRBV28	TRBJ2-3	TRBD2	CASLAGGTDTQYF	TGTGCCAGCTTAGCGGGGGGCACAGATACGCAGTATTTT
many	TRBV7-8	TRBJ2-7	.	CASSQGGYEQYF	TGTGCCAGCAGCCAAGGGGGCTACGAGCAGTACTTC
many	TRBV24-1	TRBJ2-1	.	CATSRPLGGGNNEQFF	TGTGCCACCAGTCGACCCCTAGGGGGGGGCAACAATGAGCAGTTCTTC
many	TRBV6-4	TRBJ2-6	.	CASSDGGSGANVLTF	TGTGCCAGCAGTGACGGGGGCTCTGGGGCCAACGTCCTGACTTTC
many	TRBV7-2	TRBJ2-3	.	CASSLVSGSSGDTQYF	TGTGCCAGCAGCTTAGTGTCAGGCTCTTCAGGAGATACGCAGTATTTT
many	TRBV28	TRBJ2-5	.	CASSLGVGETQYF	TGTGCCAGCAGTTTGGGAGTGGGAGAGACCCAGTACTTC
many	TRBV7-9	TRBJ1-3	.	CASHSTQGNTIYF	TGTGCCAGCCATTCAACCCAGGGAAACACCATATATTTT
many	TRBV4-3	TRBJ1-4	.	CASSQVTGAPGEKLFF	TGCGCCAGCAGCCAAGTCACCGGGGCCCCCGGGGAAAAACTGTTTTTT
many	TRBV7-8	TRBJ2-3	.	CASSGQGLDSTQSTDTQYF	TGTGCCAGCAGCGGGCAAGGGTTAGACAGCACCCAGAGTACAGATACGCAGTATTTT
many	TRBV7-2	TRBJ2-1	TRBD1	CASSSPRDSSYNEQFF	TGTGCCAGCAGCTCGCCCCGGGACAGCTCCTACAATGAGCAGTTCTTC
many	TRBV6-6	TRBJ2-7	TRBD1	CASSNRQGSYEQYF	TGTGCCAGCAGTAACCGACAGGGATCATACGAGCAGTACTTC
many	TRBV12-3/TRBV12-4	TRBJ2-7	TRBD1	CASSLGPGGTYEQYF	TGTGCCAGCAGTTTGGGCCCAGGGGGAACCTACGAGCAGTACTTC
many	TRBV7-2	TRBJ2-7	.	CASSFLSRSSYEQYF	TGTGCCAGCAGCTTTCTATCCAGAAGCTCCTACGAGCAGTACTTC
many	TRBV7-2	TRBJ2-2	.	CASSLGRGGGELFF	TGTGCCAGCAGCTTAGGAAGAGGAGGCGGGGAGCTGTTTTTT
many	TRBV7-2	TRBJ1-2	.	CASSRFLNYGYTF	TGTGCCAGCAGCAGGTTTCTTAACTATGGCTACACCTTC
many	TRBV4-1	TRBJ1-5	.	CASSLTPAGGAEPQHF	TGCGCCAGCAGCCTAACCCCGGCCGGGGGCGCGGAGCCCCAGCATTTT
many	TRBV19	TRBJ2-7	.	CASSIEEGKQYF	TGTGCCAGTAGTATAGAGGAAGGGAAGCAGTACTTC
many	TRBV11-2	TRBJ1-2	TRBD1	CASRTRDRSNYGYTF	TGTGCCAGCAGGACCCGGGACAGATCTAACTATGGCTACACCTTC
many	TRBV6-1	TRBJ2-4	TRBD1	CASSPTRDRGLDIQYF	TGTGCCAGCAGTCCAACTCGGGACAGGGGGCTGGACATTCAGTACTTC
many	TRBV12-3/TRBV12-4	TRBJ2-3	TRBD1	CASQDRADTQYF	TGTGCCAGCCAAGACAGGGCAGATACGCAGTATTTT
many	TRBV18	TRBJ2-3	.	CASSPQTPGDTQYF	TGTGCCAGCTCACCACAAACCCCGGGAGATACGCAGTATTTT
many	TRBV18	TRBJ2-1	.	CASSPINNEQFF	TGTGCCAGCTCACCAATTAACAATGAGCAGTTCTTC
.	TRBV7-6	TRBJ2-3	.	CASSLIASTDTQYF	TGTGCCAGCAGCTTAATCGCCAGCACAGATACGCAGTATTTT
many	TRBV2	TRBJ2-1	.	CASSERGANEQFF	TGTGCCAGCAGTGAAAGGGGGGCCAATGAGCAGTTCTTC
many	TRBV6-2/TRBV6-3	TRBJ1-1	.	CASSYVPGTQIEAFF	TGTGCCAGCAGTTACGTCCCCGGGACACAAATTGAAGCTTTCTTT
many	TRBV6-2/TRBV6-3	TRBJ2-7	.	CASRTLIPGGSYEQYF	TGTGCCAGCAGAACACTCATCCCGGGCGGATCCTACGAGCAGTACTTC
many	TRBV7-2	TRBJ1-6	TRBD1	CASSLGTGDVVNSPLHF	TGTGCCAGCAGCCTGGGGACAGGGGACGTGGTAAATTCACCCCTCCACTTT
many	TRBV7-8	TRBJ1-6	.	CASSPEGGASINSPLHF	TGTGCCAGCAGCCCAGAGGGGGGGGCCTCCATAAATTCACCCCTCCACTTT
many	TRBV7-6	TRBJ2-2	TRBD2	CASSSFGGGNTGELFF	TGTGCCAGCAGCTCCTTTGGGGGGGGGAACACCGGGGAGCTGTTTTTT
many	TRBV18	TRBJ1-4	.	CASSPGVDEKLFF	TGTGCCAGCTCACCAGGCGTTGATGAAAAACTGTTTTTT
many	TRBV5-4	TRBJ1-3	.	CASSQRHGNTIYF	TGTGCCAGCAGCCAGAGACATGGAAACACCATATATTTT
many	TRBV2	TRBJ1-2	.	CASRLQVDGYTF	TGTGCCAGCAGGCTCCAGGTCGATGGCTACACCTTC
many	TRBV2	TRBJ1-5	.	CASSKTEAPDQPQHF	TGTGCCAGCAGCAAGACAGAGGCCCCAGATCAGCCCCAGCATTTT
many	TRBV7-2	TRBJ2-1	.	CASSSRVGVSGVINEQFF	TGTGCCAGCAGCTCCCGGGTGGGGGTTAGCGGAGTAATCAATGAGCAGTTCTTC
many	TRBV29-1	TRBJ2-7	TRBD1	CSVGQGPSYEQYF	TGCAGCGTGGGACAGGGCCCATCCTACGAGCAGTACTTC
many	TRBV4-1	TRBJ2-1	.	CASSQGGNTYNEQFF	TGCGCCAGCAGCCAGGGGGGTAACACTTACAATGAGCAGTTCTTC
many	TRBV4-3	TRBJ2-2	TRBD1	CASSQFTGDTGELFF	TGCGCCAGCAGCCAATTCACAGGGGACACCGGGGAGCTGTTTTTT
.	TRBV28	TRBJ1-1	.	CASNTNRMARTEAFF	TGTGCCAGCAATACGAACAGAATGGCGCGGACTGAAGCTTTCTTT
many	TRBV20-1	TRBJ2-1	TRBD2	CSAIRGGALNEQFF	TGCAGTGCTATACGCGGGGGGGCCCTTAATGAGCAGTTCTTC
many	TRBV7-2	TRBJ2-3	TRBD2	CASSPGTSGVGTDTQYF	TGTGCCAGCAGCCCGGGGACTAGCGGGGTGGGAACAGATACGCAGTATTTT
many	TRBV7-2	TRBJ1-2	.	CASSSGSYGYTF	TGTGCCAGCAGCTCCGGGAGCTATGGCTACACCTTC